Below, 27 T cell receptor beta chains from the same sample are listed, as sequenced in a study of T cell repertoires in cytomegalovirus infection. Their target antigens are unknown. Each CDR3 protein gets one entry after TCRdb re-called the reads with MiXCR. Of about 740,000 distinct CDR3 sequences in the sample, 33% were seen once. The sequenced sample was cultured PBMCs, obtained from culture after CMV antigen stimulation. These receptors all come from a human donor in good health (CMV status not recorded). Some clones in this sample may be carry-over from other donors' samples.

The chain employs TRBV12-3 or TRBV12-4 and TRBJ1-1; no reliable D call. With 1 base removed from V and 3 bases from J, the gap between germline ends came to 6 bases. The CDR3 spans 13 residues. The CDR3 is CASSLEDHTEAFF. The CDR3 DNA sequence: TGTGCCAGCAGTTTAGAGGACCACACTGAAGCTTTCTTT.

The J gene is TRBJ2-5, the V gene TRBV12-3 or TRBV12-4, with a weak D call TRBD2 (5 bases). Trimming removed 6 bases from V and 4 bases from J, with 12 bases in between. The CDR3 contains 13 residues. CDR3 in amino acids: CASRKLGGETQYF. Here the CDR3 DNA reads TGTGCCAGCAGAAAACTAGGAGGAGAGACCCAGTACTTC.

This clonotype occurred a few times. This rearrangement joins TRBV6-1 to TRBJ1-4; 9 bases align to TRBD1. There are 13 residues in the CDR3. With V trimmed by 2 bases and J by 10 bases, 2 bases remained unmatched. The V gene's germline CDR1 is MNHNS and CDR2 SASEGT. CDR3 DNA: TGTGCCAGCAGTGAATGGACAGGGGTAAAACTGTTTTTT. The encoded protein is CASSEWTGVKLFF.

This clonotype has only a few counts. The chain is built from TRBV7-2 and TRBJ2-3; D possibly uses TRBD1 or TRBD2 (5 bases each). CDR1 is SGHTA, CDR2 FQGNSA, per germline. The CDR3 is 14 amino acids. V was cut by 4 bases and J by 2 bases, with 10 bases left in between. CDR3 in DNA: TGTGCCAGCAGCTGGGACCGATTCACAGATACGCAGTATTTT. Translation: CASSWDRFTDTQYF.

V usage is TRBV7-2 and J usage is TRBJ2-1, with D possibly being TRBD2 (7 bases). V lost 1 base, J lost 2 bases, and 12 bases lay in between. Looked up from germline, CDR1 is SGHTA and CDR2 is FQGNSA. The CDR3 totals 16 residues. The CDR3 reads CASSLDVGGAYNEQFF. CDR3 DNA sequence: TGTGCCAGCAGCTTAGATGTAGGGGGGGCCTACAATGAGCAGTTCTTC.

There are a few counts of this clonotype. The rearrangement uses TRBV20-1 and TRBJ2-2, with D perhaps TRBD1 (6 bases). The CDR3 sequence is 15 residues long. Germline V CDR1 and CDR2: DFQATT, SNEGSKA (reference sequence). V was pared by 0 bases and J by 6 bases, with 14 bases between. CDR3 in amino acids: CSARDDSRGPGELFF. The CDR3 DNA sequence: TGCAGTGCTAGAGATGATTCCAGGGGCCCCGGGGAGCTGTTTTTT.

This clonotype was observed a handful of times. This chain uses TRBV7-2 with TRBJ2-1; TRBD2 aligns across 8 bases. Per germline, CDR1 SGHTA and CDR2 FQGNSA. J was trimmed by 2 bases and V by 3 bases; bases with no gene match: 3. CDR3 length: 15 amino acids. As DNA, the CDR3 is TGTGCCAGCAGCTTCTACGGGAGGGCCTACAATGAGCAGTTCTTC. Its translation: CASSFYGRAYNEQFF.

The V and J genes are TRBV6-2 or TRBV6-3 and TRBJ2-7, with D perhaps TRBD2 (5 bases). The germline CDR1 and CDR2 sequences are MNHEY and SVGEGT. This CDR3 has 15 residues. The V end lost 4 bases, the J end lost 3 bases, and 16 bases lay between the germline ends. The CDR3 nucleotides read TGTGCCAGCAGTTCCCCTTTTGCGGGCGACTACGAGCAGTACTTC. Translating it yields CASSSPFAGDYEQYF.

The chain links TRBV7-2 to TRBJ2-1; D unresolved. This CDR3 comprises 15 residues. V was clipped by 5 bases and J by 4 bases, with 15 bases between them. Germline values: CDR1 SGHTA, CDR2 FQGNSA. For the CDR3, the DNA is TGTGCCAGCAGCCCGGGCAGCTCCCCTTACAATGAGCAGTTCTTC. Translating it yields CASSPGSSPYNEQFF.

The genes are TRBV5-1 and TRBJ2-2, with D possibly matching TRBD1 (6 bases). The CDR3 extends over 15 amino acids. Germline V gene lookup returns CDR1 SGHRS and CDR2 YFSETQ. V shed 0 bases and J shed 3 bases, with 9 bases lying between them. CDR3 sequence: CASSLARQDTGELFF. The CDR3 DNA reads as TGCGCCAGCAGCTTGGCCCGACAGGACACCGGGGAGCTGTTTTTT.

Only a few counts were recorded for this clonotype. The CDR3 region is CASARDSYEQYF. As DNA, the CDR3 is TGTGCTAGTGCACGGGACAGCTACGAGCAGTACTTC. This rearrangement joins TRBV12-5 to TRBJ2-7; TRBD1 agrees at 7 bases. The CDR3 has 12 residues. CDR1 is LGHNT and CDR2 is FRNRAP in the germline V gene. Losses at the gene ends were 7 bases for V and 3 bases for J; bases not matched to a gene: 3. Supplemented by reference TRBV12-5 and TRBJ2-7, the full variable domain reads DARVTQTPRHKVTEMGQEVTMRCQPILGHNTVFWYRQTMMQGLELLAYFRNRAPLDDSGMPKDRFSAEMPDATLATLKIQPSEPRDSAVYFCASARDSYEQYFGPGTRLTVT.

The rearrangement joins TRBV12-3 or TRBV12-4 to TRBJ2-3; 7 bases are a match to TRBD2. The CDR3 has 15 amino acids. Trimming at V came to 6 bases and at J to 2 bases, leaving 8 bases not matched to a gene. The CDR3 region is CASRGTTPYTDTQYF. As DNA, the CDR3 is TGTGCCAGCAGGGGGACTACCCCATACACAGATACGCAGTATTTT.

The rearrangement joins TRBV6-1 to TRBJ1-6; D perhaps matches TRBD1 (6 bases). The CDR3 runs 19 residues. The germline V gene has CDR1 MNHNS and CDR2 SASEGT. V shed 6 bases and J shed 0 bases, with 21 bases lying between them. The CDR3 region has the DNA TGTGCCAGCAGCGGAGGGACAAGCTGGACCAGCTCCTATAATTCACCCCTCCACTTT. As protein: CASSGGTSWTSSYNSPLHF.

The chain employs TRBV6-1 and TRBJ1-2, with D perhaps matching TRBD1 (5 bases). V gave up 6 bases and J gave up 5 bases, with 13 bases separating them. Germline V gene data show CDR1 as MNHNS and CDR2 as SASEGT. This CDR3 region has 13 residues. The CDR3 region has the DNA TGTGCCAGCAGGACAGAAACCCCTTATGGCTACACCTTC. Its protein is CASRTETPYGYTF.

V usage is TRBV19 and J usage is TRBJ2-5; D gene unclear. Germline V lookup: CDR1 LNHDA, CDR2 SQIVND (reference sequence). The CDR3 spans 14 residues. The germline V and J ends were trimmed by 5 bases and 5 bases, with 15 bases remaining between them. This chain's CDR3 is CASSVAVVSETQYF. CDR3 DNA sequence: TGTGCCAGTAGTGTGGCAGTGGTTTCTGAGACCCAGTACTTC.

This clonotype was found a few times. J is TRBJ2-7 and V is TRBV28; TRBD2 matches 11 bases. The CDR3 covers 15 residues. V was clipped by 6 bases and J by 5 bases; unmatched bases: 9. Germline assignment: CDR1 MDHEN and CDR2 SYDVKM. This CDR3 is CASSLISGGAHEQYF. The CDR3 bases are TGTGCCAGCAGCCTAATTAGCGGGGGGGCACACGAGCAGTACTTC. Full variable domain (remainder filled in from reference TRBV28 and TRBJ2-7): DVKVTQSSRYLVKRTGEKVFLECVQDMDHENMFWYRQDPGLGLRLIYFSYDVKMKEKGDIPEGYSVSREKKERFSLILESASTNQTSMYLCASSLISGGAHEQYFGPGTRLTVT.

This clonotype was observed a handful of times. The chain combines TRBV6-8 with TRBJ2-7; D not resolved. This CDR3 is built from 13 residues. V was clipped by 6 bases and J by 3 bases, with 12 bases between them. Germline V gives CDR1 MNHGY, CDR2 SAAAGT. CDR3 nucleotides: TGTGCCAGCAGCCCCGGCCCTCTCTACGAGCAGTACTTC. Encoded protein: CASSPGPLYEQYF.

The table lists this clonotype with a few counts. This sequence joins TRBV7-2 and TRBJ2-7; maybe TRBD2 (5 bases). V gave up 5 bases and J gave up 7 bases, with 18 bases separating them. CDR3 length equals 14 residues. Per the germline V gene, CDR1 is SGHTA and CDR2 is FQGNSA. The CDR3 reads CASSLTRTSGEQYF. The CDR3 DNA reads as TGTGCCAGCAGCCTCACCAGGACGTCGGGGGAGCAGTACTTC.

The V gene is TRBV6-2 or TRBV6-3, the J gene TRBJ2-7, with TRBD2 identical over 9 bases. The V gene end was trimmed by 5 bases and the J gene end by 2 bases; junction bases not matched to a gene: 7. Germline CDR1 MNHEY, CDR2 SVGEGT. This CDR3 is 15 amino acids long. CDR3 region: CASSELAGLAYEQYF. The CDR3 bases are TGTGCCAGCAGTGAACTAGCGGGTTTGGCCTACGAGCAGTACTTC.

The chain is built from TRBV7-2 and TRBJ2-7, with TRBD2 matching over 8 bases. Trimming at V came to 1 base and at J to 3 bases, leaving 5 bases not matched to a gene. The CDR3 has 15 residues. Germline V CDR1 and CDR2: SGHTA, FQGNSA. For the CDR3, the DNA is TGTGCCAGCAGCTTAGGGGTTAGCGGGGTCTACGAGCAGTACTTC. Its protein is CASSLGVSGVYEQYF.

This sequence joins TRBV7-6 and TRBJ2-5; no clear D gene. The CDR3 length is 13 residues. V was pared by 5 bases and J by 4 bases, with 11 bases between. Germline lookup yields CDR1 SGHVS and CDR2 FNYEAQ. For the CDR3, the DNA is TGTGCCAGCAGCGGTCAATCCCGAGAGACCCAGTACTTC. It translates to CASSGQSRETQYF.

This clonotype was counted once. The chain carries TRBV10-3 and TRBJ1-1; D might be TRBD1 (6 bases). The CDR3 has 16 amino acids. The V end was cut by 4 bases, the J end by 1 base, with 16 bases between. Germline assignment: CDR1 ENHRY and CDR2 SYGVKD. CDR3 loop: CAISGGGGGRNTEAFF. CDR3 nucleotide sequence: TGTGCCATCAGTGGAGGGGGGGGAGGAAGGAACACTGAAGCTTTCTTT.

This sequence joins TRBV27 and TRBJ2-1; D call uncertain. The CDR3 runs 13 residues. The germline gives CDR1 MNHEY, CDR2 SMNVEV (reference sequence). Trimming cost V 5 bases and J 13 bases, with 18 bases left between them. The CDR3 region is CASSTRTEADQFF. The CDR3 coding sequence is TGTGCCAGCAGTACCCGGACCGAGGCGGATCAGTTCTTC.

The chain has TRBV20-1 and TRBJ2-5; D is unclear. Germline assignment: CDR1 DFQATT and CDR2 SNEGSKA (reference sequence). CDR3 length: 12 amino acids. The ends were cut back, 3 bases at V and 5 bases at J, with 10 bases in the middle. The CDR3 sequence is CSASFIGETQYF. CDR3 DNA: TGCAGTGCTAGTTTTATCGGGGAGACCCAGTACTTC.

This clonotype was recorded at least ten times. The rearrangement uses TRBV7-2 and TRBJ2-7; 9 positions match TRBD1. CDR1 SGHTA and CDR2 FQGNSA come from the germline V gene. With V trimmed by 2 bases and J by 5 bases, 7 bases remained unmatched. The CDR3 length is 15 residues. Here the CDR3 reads CASSLSGTGTNEQYF. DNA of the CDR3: TGTGCCAGCAGCTTAAGTGGGACAGGGACAAACGAGCAGTACTTC.

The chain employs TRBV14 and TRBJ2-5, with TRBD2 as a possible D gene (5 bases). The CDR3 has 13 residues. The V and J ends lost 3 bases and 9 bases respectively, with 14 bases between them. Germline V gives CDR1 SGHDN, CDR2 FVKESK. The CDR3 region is CASSHPGLTPQYF. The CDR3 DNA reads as TGTGCCAGCAGCCACCCCGGACTGACACCCCAGTACTTC. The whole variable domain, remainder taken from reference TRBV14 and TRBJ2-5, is EAGVTQFPSHSVIEKGQTVTLRCDPISGHDNLYWYRRVMGKEIKFLLHFVKESKQDESGMPNNRFLAERTGGTYSTLKVQPAELEDSGVYFCASSHPGLTPQYFGPGTRLLVL.

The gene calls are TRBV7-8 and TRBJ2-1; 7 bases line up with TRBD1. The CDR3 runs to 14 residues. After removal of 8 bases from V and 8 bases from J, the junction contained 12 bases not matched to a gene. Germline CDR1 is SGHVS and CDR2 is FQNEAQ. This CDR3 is CASRPQITGDEQFF. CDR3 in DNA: TGTGCCAGCCGGCCCCAGATAACAGGGGATGAGCAGTTCTTC.